This TCR beta chain was captured by sequencing in a study of T cell responses to AZD1222 COVID-19 vaccine. Second-dose intervals near 4 or 12 weeks were combined. The germline V gene has CDR1 MGHRA and CDR2 YSYEKL. V lost 0 bases and J lost 9, with 12 bases in between. This CDR3 region has 14 residues. On this clone itself: Its antigen is currently unknown.

Regarding the study as a whole: Donors were chiefly white British, with a greater number of females, and clonal diversity was perhaps underestimated.

Data came from immunoSEQ multiplex PCR; TCRdb stores just in-frame clones and leaves some out. Of 95,000 to 100,000 clones in the sample, around 84% are singletons; the top ten hold around 14%. This specimen was peripheral blood, taken 28 days after the second AZD1222 dose. This clonotype was obtained from an adult who received the AZD1222 COVID-19 vaccine. V usage is TRBV4-1 and J usage is TRBJ2-1, with D possibly matching TRBD2 (5 bases). CDR3 sequence: CASSQEAAKGEQFF. DNA of the CDR3: TGCGCCAGCAGCCAAGAAGCGGCGAAGGGTGAGCAGTTCTTC.